What follows is one TCR beta chain and its context. Its antigen is undetermined. This sample was taken from a study of shared clonotypes between healthy human individuals. The study, taken as a whole, reports: Among non-shared clonotypes, generation probabilities were lower than among those shared by all four donors. For naive CD4 cells, 4% to 5% of clonotypes were shared across a handful of donors.

It was at deep level that the assay was run. Assay used: immunoSEQ multiplex PCR; TCRdb lists only in-frame clones, some missing. This sample has under 2,500,000 clones, with approximately 95% found just once. The ends lost 1 base at V and 3 bases at J; junction bases unmatched: 5. Per the germline V gene, CDR1 is SEHNR and CDR2 is FQNEAQ (reference sequence). This CDR3 region has 16 residues. The V and J genes are TRBV7-9 and TRBJ2-7, with 11 bases identical to TRBD1. Sequenced material: naive CD4+ T cells sorted from blood. Documented subset: CD45RA+ positively selected. The sequence was collected from a man younger than 35 in good health. The CDR3 reads CASSLGTGGLFYEQYF. DNA of the CDR3: TGTGCCAGCAGCTTAGGGACAGGGGGCCTATTCTACGAGCAGTACTTC.